The 7 T cell receptor beta chains below all came from one sample that was sequenced in a study of blood T cell repertoires in COVID-19. Sequencing used immunoSEQ multiplex PCR; TCRdb keeps in-frame clones, though not all of them. The sample records around 230,000 clones, 81% being singletons. Sequences were obtained from peripheral blood. The receptors stem from a woman aged 80 or older with acute or convalescent COVID-19.

The chain carries TRBV4-1 and TRBJ2-2, with 7 bases fitting TRBD1. The CDR3 has 16 amino acids. Germline CDR1 reads MGHRA; CDR2 reads YSYEKL. J lost 7 bases, V lost 1 base, and 9 bases had no gene match. DNA for the CDR3: TGCGCCAGCAGCCAAGGGACAGGTGGTTCTGGCGGGGAGCTGTTTTTT. It specifies CASSQGTGGSGGELFF.

This clone has only one observation. The chain combines TRBV28 with TRBJ2-7; TRBD2 aligns across 14 bases. This CDR3 comprises 16 residues. Germline V gives CDR1 MDHEN, CDR2 SYDVKM. After removal of 4 bases from V and 6 bases from J, the junction contained 8 bases not matched to a gene. The CDR3: CASSSGTSGRRFEQYF. The CDR3 coding sequence is TGTGCCAGCAGTTCCGGGACTAGCGGGAGAAGGTTCGAGCAGTACTTC.

The chain joins TRBV25-1 to TRBJ2-3; D is perhaps TRBD1 (6 bases). The CDR3 runs 14 residues. Germline V gene lookup returns CDR1 MGHDK and CDR2 SYGVNS. Trimming stripped 1 base from V and 6 bases from J, with 11 bases between. CDR3 loop: CASSELQGSDTQYF. Here the CDR3 DNA reads TGTGCCAGCAGTGAATTACAGGGTAGTGATACGCAGTATTTT.

The chain uses TRBV6-5 and TRBJ2-2, with 7 bases lining up with TRBD2. V was pared by 8 bases and J by 0 bases, with 6 bases of the junction left unmatched. This CDR3 region has 15 residues. The germline V gene encodes CDR1 MNHEY and CDR2 SVGAGI. CDR3 nucleotides: TGTGCCAGCCGCCCTAGCGGCGCGAACACCGGGGAGCTGTTTTTT. Translating it yields CASRPSGANTGELFF.

This clone has a single count. The V call is TRBV7-9, the J call TRBJ2-7, with a weak D call TRBD1 (5 bases). Trimming took off 1 base at V and 12 bases at J, with 13 bases between the two ends. Germline V CDR1 and CDR2: SEHNR, FQNEAQ (reference sequence). The CDR3 runs to 12 residues. CDR3 loop: CASSLEGPSMYF. The CDR3 DNA reads as TGTGCCAGCAGCTTAGAGGGGCCTTCGATGTACTTC. The entire variable domain, with the rest obtained from reference TRBV7-9 and TRBJ2-7, is as follows: DTGVSQNPRHKITKRGQNVTFRCDPISEHNRLYWYRQTLGQGPEFLTYFQNEAQLEKSRLLSDRFSAERPKGSFSTLEIQRTEQGDSAMYLCASSLEGPSMYFGPGTRLTVT.

The chain links TRBV7-9 to TRBJ2-1, with 7 bases fitting TRBD2. The CDR3 totals 15 residues. The germline V gene has CDR1 SEHNR and CDR2 FQNEAQ (reference sequence). The V and J ends lost 3 bases and 9 bases, in that order; junction bases with no gene match: 11. CDR3 nucleotides: TGTGCCAGCAGCTTCAGCGGGGTATACTCGGGTGAGCAGTTCTTC. The encoded protein is CASSFSGVYSGEQFF.

V gene TRBV19 combines with J gene TRBJ2-7; 8 positions agree with TRBD1. V lost 5 bases and J lost 1; bases outside the gene matches: 16. CDR1 LNHDA and CDR2 SQIVND come from the germline V gene (reference sequence). The CDR3 has 18 amino acids. The CDR3 bases are TGTGCCAGTAGTGTACAAAAGTCGACAGGGGTTTATTCCTACGAGCAGTACTTC. Translation gives CASSVQKSTGVYSYEQYF.